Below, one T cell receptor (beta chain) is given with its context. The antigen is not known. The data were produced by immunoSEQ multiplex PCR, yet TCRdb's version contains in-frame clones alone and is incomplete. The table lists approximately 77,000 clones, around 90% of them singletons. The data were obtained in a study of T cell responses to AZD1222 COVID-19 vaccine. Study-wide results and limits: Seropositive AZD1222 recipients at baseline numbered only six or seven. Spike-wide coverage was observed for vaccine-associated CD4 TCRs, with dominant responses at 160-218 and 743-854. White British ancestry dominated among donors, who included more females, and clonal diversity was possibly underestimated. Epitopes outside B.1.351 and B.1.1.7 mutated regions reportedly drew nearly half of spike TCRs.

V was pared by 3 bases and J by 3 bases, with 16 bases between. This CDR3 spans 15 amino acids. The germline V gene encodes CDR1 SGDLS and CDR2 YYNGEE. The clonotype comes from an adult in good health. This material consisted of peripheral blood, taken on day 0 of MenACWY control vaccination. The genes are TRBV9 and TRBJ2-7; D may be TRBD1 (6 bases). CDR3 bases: TGTGCCAGCAGCGCCACAGGGTTTGCAGTCTACGAGCAGTACTTC. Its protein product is CASSATGFAVYEQYF.